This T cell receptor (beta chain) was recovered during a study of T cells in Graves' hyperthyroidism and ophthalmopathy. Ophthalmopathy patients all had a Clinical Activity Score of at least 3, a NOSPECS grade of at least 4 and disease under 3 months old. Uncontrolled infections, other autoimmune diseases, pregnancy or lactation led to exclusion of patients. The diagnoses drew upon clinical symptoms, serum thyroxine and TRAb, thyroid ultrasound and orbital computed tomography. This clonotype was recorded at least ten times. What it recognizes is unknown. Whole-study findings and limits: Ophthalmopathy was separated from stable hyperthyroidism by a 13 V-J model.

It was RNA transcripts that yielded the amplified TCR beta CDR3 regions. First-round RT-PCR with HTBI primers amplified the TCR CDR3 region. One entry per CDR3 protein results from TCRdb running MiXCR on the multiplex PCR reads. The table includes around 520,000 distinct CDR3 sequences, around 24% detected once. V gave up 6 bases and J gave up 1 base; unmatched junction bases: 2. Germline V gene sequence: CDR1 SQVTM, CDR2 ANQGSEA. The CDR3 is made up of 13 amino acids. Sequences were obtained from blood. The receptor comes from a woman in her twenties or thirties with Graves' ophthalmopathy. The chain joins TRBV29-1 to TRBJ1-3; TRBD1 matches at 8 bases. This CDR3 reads CSVQGVSGNTIYF. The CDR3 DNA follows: TGCAGCGTACAGGGGGTTTCTGGAAACACCATATATTTT.